This T cell receptor (beta chain) was identified during a study of beta chain features in type 1 diabetes. Study information: Healthy donors and patients showed comparable age, gender and cell yields. Study observations and caveats: PCR might pick shorter templates more often, in the same way for patients and controls. Patients showed naive, central memory and Treg TCRB repertoires that appeared more similar than those of healthy donors. Because the template was cDNA, high-expressing cells might be over-represented.

A few counts support this clone. Its matching antigen is unknown. V gave up 1 base and J gave up 0 bases, with 20 bases separating them. CDR1 is SGHRS and CDR2 is YFSETQ in the germline V gene. The CDR3 has 19 amino acids. Expressed TCRB transcripts got sequenced, as all isolated RNA was reverse transcribed. Profiling relied on immunoSEQ multiplex PCR, and the TCRdb table lists in-frame clones only, not all of them. The table includes approximately 250,000 clones, 9.6% detected once. The sequenced material came from naive CD4+ T cells from blood. The chain has TRBV5-1 and TRBJ1-3; D unresolved. This TCR came from a woman younger than 35 in good health. CDR3 coding DNA: TGCGCCAGCAGCTTGAAATCGCGTGGGAGCGTCCACTCTGGAAACACCATATATTTT. The encoded protein is CASSLKSRGSVHSGNTIYF.